These T cell receptor beta chains were read from a single sample in a study of identical twins. In TCRdb, the 5' RACE reads were re-called with MiXCR into one record per CDR3 protein. The sample holds 600,000 to 800,000 distinct CDR3 sequences, less than 25% seen once. This sample was also put to use in a study of T cells expressing NK-cell markers.

Material: PBMCs. These receptors all stem from a woman aged 18-29 years in good health. CDR3s include the opening cysteine and the closing phenylalanine or tryptophan. The D gene is left open where the match is weak. Rows may omit the clone size; those that give it use once, few, many or a size class.

D gene	clone size	V gene	J gene	CDR3 DNA	CDR3 protein
.	few	TRBV29-1	TRBJ2-2	TGCAGCGTTGTTGACACCGGGGAGCTGTTTTTT	CSVVDTGELFF
TRBD2	few	TRBV5-1	TRBJ2-5	TGCGCCAGCAGTCACCGGACTAGCGGGGGGGCCAGTGGGGAGACCCAGTACTTC	CASSHRTSGGASGETQYF
.	few	TRBV9	TRBJ2-7	TGTGCCAGCAGCGTAGGATCGGCGAGCTCCTACGAGCAGTACTTC	CASSVGSASSYEQYF
TRBD2	few	TRBV7-2	TRBJ2-7	TGTGCCAGCAGCCCGCAGACTAGCGGGGGATACGAGCAGTACTTC	CASSPQTSGGYEQYF
TRBD2	.	TRBV7-9	TRBJ2-1	TGTGCCAGCAGCTCCGGGACTAGCGGGAGTTACAATGAGCAGTTCTTC	CASSSGTSGSYNEQFF
TRBD1	few	TRBV27	TRBJ2-1	TGTGCCAGCAGTTCCGGGACAGGGATATTCGATGAGCAGTTCTTC	CASSSGTGIFDEQFF
TRBD2	many	TRBV4-3	TRBJ2-1	TGCGCCAGCAGCCAACTAGCGGGAGGGCCTCGTGAGCAGTTCTTC	CASSQLAGGPREQFF
TRBD1	.	TRBV12-3/TRBV12-4	TRBJ1-2	TGTGCCAGCAGTTTCTCTCGGGACAGGGAACTATCTAACTATGGCTACACCTTC	CASSFSRDRELSNYGYTF
.	few	TRBV6-1	TRBJ1-5	TGTGCCAGCAGCAACGCAGGGTTCGGTCAGCCCCAGCATTTT	CASSNAGFGQPQHF
.	few	TRBV20-1	TRBJ2-7	TGCAGTGCTAGAAGGGTGGGAAGGGAGCAGTACTTC	CSARRVGREQYF
.	.	TRBV6-1	TRBJ1-1	TGTGCCAGCAGTGAAGGAGTGGGACTCCCGGGGCGTGAAGCTTTCTTT	CASSEGVGLPGREAFF
TRBD2	many	TRBV10-2	TRBJ2-1	TGCGCCAGCGGGACTAGCGGGATAAGGTCTCGTGGTGAGCAGTTCTTC	CASGTSGIRSRGEQFF
.	.	TRBV5-1	TRBJ1-2	TGCGCCAGCAGCTTGGCCGGGCCCAGGGAGGGCTACACCTTC	CASSLAGPREGYTF
.	many	TRBV7-3	TRBJ2-1	TGTGCCAGCAGCTTATCGGGGGAATACAATGAGCAGTTCTTC	CASSLSGEYNEQFF
TRBD2	.	TRBV20-1	TRBJ2-3	TGCAGTGCTAGCCCGGGACTAGCGGGGGGCACAGATACGCAGTATTTT	CSASPGLAGGTDTQYF
TRBD2	once	TRBV7-2	TRBJ2-3	TGTGCCAGCAGCTTGGGACTAGCGGGACTGAATACGCAGTATTTT	CASSLGLAGLNTQYF
TRBD2	.	TRBV6-6	TRBJ2-3	TGTGCCAGCCTAATGAGCGGGGCCCCCTCCTTT	CASLMSGAPSF
.	many	TRBV29-1	TRBJ2-3	TGCAGCGTTGGACCCTCATCTGTCGCAGATACGCAGTATTTT	CSVGPSSVADTQYF
TRBD1	many	TRBV4-2	TRBJ2-3	TGTGCCAGCAGCCAAAAGGGGGCCACAGATACGCAGTATTTT	CASSQKGATDTQYF
TRBD1	many	TRBV6-1	TRBJ1-2	TGTGCCAGCAGTCGAATTGACAGGGGACTGAACTATGGCTACACCTTC	CASSRIDRGLNYGYTF
.	few	TRBV19	TRBJ2-7	TGTGCCAGTAGTAATCCACAGGGTACCTACGAGCAGTACTTC	CASSNPQGTYEQYF
.	few	TRBV12-3/TRBV12-4	TRBJ2-1	TGTGCCAGCAGTTTTTTCGGTGGTGAGCAGTTCTTC	CASSFFGGEQFF
.	.	TRBV3-1	TRBJ1-2	TGTGCCAGCAGCTGGGGCGGAGCTAACTATGGCTACACCTTC	CASSWGGANYGYTF
.	.	TRBV5-1	TRBJ2-7	TGCGCCAGCAGCTTGGGGGTCGTCGGTGGGAGGTCGTCCTACGAGCAGTACTTC	CASSLGVVGGRSSYEQYF
.	many	TRBV20-1	TRBJ1-2	TGCAGTGCTAGATTCAGGGCAGAGGGCTACACCTTC	CSARFRAEGYTF
.	many	TRBV10-2	TRBJ2-3	TGCGCCAGCAGTGAGGGGGGAAGCACAGATACGCAGTATTTT	CASSEGGSTDTQYF
.	.	TRBV4-3	TRBJ1-6	TGCGCCAGCAGCGGGGAAGTGGGTTCACCCCTCCACTTT	CASSGEVGSPLHF
TRBD1	.	TRBV10-3	TRBJ2-7	TGTGCCATCAGGGGGACAGGGGGCGAATACGAGCAGTACTTC	CAIRGTGGEYEQYF
.	.	TRBV27	TRBJ2-1	TGTGCCAGCAGTCGCCTAGGCACAACCAGCAATGAGCAGTTCTTC	CASSRLGTTSNEQFF
.	many	TRBV20-1	TRBJ1-1	TGCAGTGCTAGAGATTACCGGGGGGGCACTGAAGCTTTCTTT	CSARDYRGGTEAFF
.	.	TRBV20-1	TRBJ1-6	TGCAGTGCCACAATCTCAGACAGCGGTAATTCACCCCTCCACTTT	CSATISDSGNSPLHF
TRBD2	.	TRBV6-5	TRBJ2-2	TGTGCCAGCAGTTATAGGCCTATGGAGAGGGAGGGTCCCGGGGAGCTGTTTTTT	CASSYRPMEREGPGELFF
.	few	TRBV12-3/TRBV12-4	TRBJ1-5	TGTGCCAGTTGGCCAGGGCTCTTCAATCAGCCCCAGCATTTT	CASWPGLFNQPQHF
.	few	TRBV27	TRBJ2-3	TGTGCCAGCAGTTTCCTAGGGCAGCGTATAGATACGCAGTATTTT	CASSFLGQRIDTQYF
TRBD2	few	TRBV7-2	TRBJ2-7	TGTGCCAGCAGCTTCGGACTAGCGGATATCTACGAGCAGTACTTC	CASSFGLADIYEQYF
TRBD2	.	TRBV29-1	TRBJ2-3	TGCACCGGGGGGGGGGGCACAGATACGCAGTATTTT	CTGGGGTDTQYF
.	.	TRBV20-1	TRBJ2-7	TGCAGTGCCCTACCGACTAGAGGAGGCGAGCAGTACTTC	CSALPTRGGEQYF
TRBD1	few	TRBV20-1	TRBJ2-7	TGCAGTGCTAGAGATAGGGACAGGGTGCGAGAGCAGTACTTC	CSARDRDRVREQYF
.	.	TRBV20-1	TRBJ2-7	TGCAGTGCTAGAGACGCCCGGGACCGACTTCGGCAGCAGTACTTC	CSARDARDRLRQQYF
.	.	TRBV7-2	TRBJ2-1	TGTGCCAGCAGCTCAGGGTCCTATGAGCAGTTCTTC	CASSSGSYEQFF
.	.	TRBV5-6	TRBJ1-3	TGTGCCAGCAGCTTGATTCATGGTGGAAACACCATATATTTT	CASSLIHGGNTIYF